This T cell receptor beta chain was identified during a study of cytomegalovirus exposure and HLA in healthy donors. This clone has only a few counts. Antigen specificity is unknown. The CDR3 contains 20 residues. V was clipped by 0 bases and J by 0 bases; unmatched bases: 7. CDR1 and CDR2 (germline): LGHNA, YSLEER. The PCR had 60 Vbeta and 13 Jbeta primers. Sequenced by immunoSEQ multiplex PCR; TCRdb stores in-frame clones only, minus some. The table lists 100,000 or so clones, 75% of them singletons. Study conclusions and caveats: High specificity and sensitivity for cytomegalovirus status were reported for the classifier. Productive rates of about 90% or about 30% were seen for most TCR beta V segments in an earlier analysis. The authors later found most CMV-associated TCR beta chains appeared HLA-restricted. It was only CMV serostatus that was available as immune exposure information.

The source is a woman aged 18-29 years in good health and CMV-seropositive. The chain carries TRBV4-3 and TRBJ2-5; TRBD2 aligns across 16 bases. The material sequenced was PBMCs. The CDR3 here is CASSQDWGTSGRAYQETQYF. The CDR3 DNA reads TGCGCCAGCAGCCAAGATTGGGGGACTAGCGGGAGGGCCTACCAAGAGACCCAGTACTTC.